Presented here are 26 T cell receptor beta chains from one specimen sequenced in a study of T cells in localized non-small cell lung cancer. Only in-frame clones appear in the TCRdb table, and some are missing; sequencing was by immunoSEQ multiplex PCR. Of roughly 16,000 clones listed, roughly 90% are singletons. This specimen was peripheral blood, taken before any cancer treatment. These receptors all come from a female donor over 55 with stage III squamous cell lung carcinoma.

V is TRBV15 and J is TRBJ2-7; D tentatively reads TRBD1 or TRBD2 (6 bases each). V dropped 0 bases and J dropped 4 bases, with 13 bases sitting between them. The CDR3 totals 15 residues. Germline CDR1 LNHNV, CDR2 YYDKDF (reference sequence). The DNA of the CDR3 is TGTGCCACCAGCAGAGACAGGGGTGCGGGGTACGAGCAGTACTTC. This codes for CATSRDRGAGYEQYF.

The rearrangement links TRBV18 to TRBJ1-1, with D unresolved. Germline V gene data show CDR1 as KGHSH and CDR2 as LQKENI. The CDR3 has 15 residues. Trimming shortened V by 3 bases and J by 5 bases, and 16 bases separated the two germline ends. The CDR3 sequence is CASSPRVLEGTEAFF. The CDR3 DNA follows: TGTGCCAGCTCACCTCGAGTCTTGGAGGGAACTGAAGCTTTCTTT.

This rearrangement joins TRBV15 to TRBJ1-2; D call uncertain. The CDR3 extends over 15 amino acids. V was trimmed by 5 bases and J by 2 bases, leaving 15 bases between them. Germline CDR1 LNHNV, CDR2 YYDKDF (reference sequence). For the CDR3, the DNA is TGTGCCACCAGCGCCGCTGACCGCAGGAACTATGGCTACACCTTC. Translation gives CATSAADRRNYGYTF. Variable domain in full (rest from reference TRBV15 and TRBJ1-2): DAMVIQNPRYQVTQFGKPVTLSCSQTLNHNVMYWYQQKSSQAPKLLFHYYDKDFNNEADTPDNFQSRRPNTSFCFLDIRSPGLGDTAMYLCATSAADRRNYGYTFGSGTRLTVV.

The chain couples TRBV11-2 to TRBJ1-1; possibly TRBD1 for D (6 bases). The CDR3 totals 16 residues. The ends were cut back, 5 bases at V and 5 bases at J, with 21 bases in the middle. Germline CDR1 is SGHAT and CDR2 is FQNNGV. CDR3 residues: CASSPPGAAMATEAFF. CDR3 bases: TGTGCCAGCAGCCCCCCAGGGGCCGCCATGGCAACTGAAGCTTTCTTT.

The gene calls are TRBV6-1 and TRBJ1-5, with 8 bases matching TRBD1. Germline-derived CDR1 and CDR2 are MNHNS and SASEGT. The junction had 6 bases not matched to a gene; V was cut back by 8 bases and J by 0 bases. The CDR3 is 15 amino acids. CDR3 amino acids: CASAGQDNSNQPQHF. In DNA form, the CDR3 reads TGTGCCAGCGCGGGACAGGACAATAGCAATCAGCCCCAGCATTTT.

This clone was detected once. The chain carries TRBV18 and TRBJ1-2; D remains unclear. The CDR3 is 15 residues long. Per germline, CDR1 KGHSH and CDR2 LQKENI. The V and J ends lost 2 bases and 0 bases respectively, with 10 bases between them. CDR3 DNA: TGTGCCAGCTCACCATTGGCAGAAGCTAACTATGGCTACACCTTC. It codes for CASSPLAEANYGYTF.

This clone was seen only a few times. The rearrangement joins TRBV4-1 to TRBJ1-1; 9 positions agree with TRBD1. Trimming cost V 0 bases and J 0 bases; bases outside gene matches: 11. The CDR3 is 19 residues long. Germline lookup yields CDR1 MGHRA and CDR2 YSYEKL. CDR3 sequence (DNA): TGCGCCAGCAGCCAAGATCCCGACAGGGGGGATATCATGAACACTGAAGCTTTCTTT. As protein: CASSQDPDRGDIMNTEAFF.

This clone was seen only once. V is TRBV28 and J is TRBJ1-2; a weak D match, TRBD1 (5 bases). Germline V gives CDR1 MDHEN, CDR2 SYDVKM. CDR3 size: 13 residues. The V gene lost 3 bases and the J gene lost 8 bases, with 13 bases spanning the gap. CDR3 DNA sequence: TGTGCCAGCAGTTTCGGCAGGCCAGGGGGCTACACCTTC. The encoded protein is CASSFGRPGGYTF.

The genes are TRBV7-9 and TRBJ2-5, with TRBD2 as a possible D gene (5 bases). Germline lookup yields CDR1 SEHNR and CDR2 FQNEAQ (reference sequence). Trimming took off 1 base at V and 5 bases at J, with 8 bases between the two ends. This CDR3 is built from 13 residues. The CDR3 sequence is CASSLGSAETQYF. CDR3 sequence (DNA): TGTGCCAGCAGCTTAGGTAGCGCGGAGACCCAGTACTTC. Full variable domain (remainder filled in from reference TRBV7-9 and TRBJ2-5): DTGVSQNPRHKITKRGQNVTFRCDPISEHNRLYWYRQTLGQGPEFLTYFQNEAQLEKSRLLSDRFSAERPKGSFSTLEIQRTEQGDSAMYLCASSLGSAETQYFGPGTRLLVL.

V is TRBV5-1 and J is TRBJ1-3; TRBD1 might be the D (5 bases). This CDR3 region has 15 residues. Germline loops: CDR1 SGHRS, CDR2 YFSETQ. The V end lost 0 bases, the J end lost 0 bases, and 7 bases lay between the germline ends. The CDR3 protein is CASSLAGLSGNTIYF. Here the CDR3 DNA reads TGCGCCAGCAGCTTGGCAGGGCTCTCTGGAAACACCATATATTTT.

The sample holds one count of this clone. V and J are TRBV6-1 and TRBJ2-7; 11 bases are a match to TRBD2. This CDR3 has 15 residues. Germline V gene data show CDR1 as MNHNS and CDR2 as SASEGT. J was trimmed by 0 bases and V by 5 bases; bases with no gene match: 3. The CDR3, as DNA: TGTGCCAGCAGTCTGACTAGCGGGACCTCCTACGAGCAGTACTTC. Its translation: CASSLTSGTSYEQYF.

The gene calls are TRBV19 and TRBJ1-1; D gene ambiguous. Trimming pared 6 bases from V and 1 base from J, leaving 18 bases between. CDR1 and CDR2 from the germline V gene are LNHDA and SQIVND (reference sequence). CDR3 length equals 16 residues. CDR3 sequence reads: CASRRRTELGNTEAFF. The CDR3 DNA is TGTGCCAGTAGAAGGAGAACAGAGCTTGGGAACACTGAAGCTTTCTTT. The variable domain in full, completed from reference TRBV19 and TRBJ1-1, reads DGGITQSPKYLFRKEGQNVTLSCEQNLNHDAMYWYRQDPGQGLRLIYYSQIVNDFQKGDIAEGYSVSREKKESFPLTVTSAQKNPTAFYLCASRRRTELGNTEAFFGQGTRLTVV.

The rearrangement links TRBV21-1 to TRBJ2-2; the table names TRBD1, a call not compared with the DNA. TRBV21-1 is recorded as a pseudogene. The CDR3 spans 15 residues. CDR3 in amino acids: CASSKNNTNTGELFF. Written as DNA, the CDR3 is TGTGCCAGCAGCAAAAACAACACGAACACCGGGGAGCTGTTTTTT.

V and J are TRBV7-2 and TRBJ1-5; D gene ambiguous. This CDR3 region has 15 residues. Germline lookup yields CDR1 SGHTA and CDR2 FQGNSA. V shed 1 base and J shed 8 bases, with 15 bases lying between them. CDR3 bases: TGTGCCAGCAGCTTAGGTGGGTCGTTTCGAGAGCCCCAGCATTTT. Translation: CASSLGGSFREPQHF.

The chain is built from TRBV27 and TRBJ2-3, with a possible D match to TRBD2 (5 bases). With 5 bases removed from V and 4 bases from J, the gap between germline ends came to 19 bases. This CDR3 spans 16 amino acids. Germline assignment: CDR1 MNHEY and CDR2 SMNVEV (reference sequence). For the CDR3, the DNA is TGTGCCAGCAGTCCCTCGATCGTTGCTAGCCCAGATACGCAGTATTTT. Translated, it gives CASSPSIVASPDTQYF.

V and J are TRBV7-2 and TRBJ2-2; TRBD2 is a possible D gene (6 bases). V was cut by 5 bases and J by 6 bases, with 13 bases left in between. The CDR3 sequence is 14 residues long. The germline gives CDR1 SGHTA, CDR2 FQGNSA. Written as DNA, the CDR3 is TGTGCCAGCAGCACCTACCTAGCGTCCGGGGAGCTGTTTTTT. It codes for CASSTYLASGELFF.

The chain carries TRBV28 and TRBJ1-1; unclear D gene. The CDR3 is 14 residues long. CDR1 is MDHEN and CDR2 is SYDVKM in the germline V gene. V dropped 3 bases and J dropped 5 bases, with 13 bases sitting between them. CDR3 residues: CASSLTRMETEAFF. CDR3 coding DNA: TGTGCCAGCAGTTTGACGAGGATGGAGACTGAAGCTTTCTTT.

The V and J genes are TRBV7-6 and TRBJ2-1; D possibly corresponds to TRBD1 (6 bases). The CDR3 length is 13 residues. Per the germline V gene, CDR1 is SGHVS and CDR2 is FNYEAQ. The V end was cut by 2 bases, the J end by 7 bases, with 9 bases between. The CDR3: CASSLPGANEQFF. The CDR3 coding sequence is TGTGCCAGCAGCTTACCAGGGGCTAATGAGCAGTTCTTC.

The chain recombines TRBV14 with TRBJ1-2; D is unclear. The CDR3 is 14 residues long. Germline V gene sequence: CDR1 SGHDN, CDR2 FVKESK. The germline V and J ends were trimmed by 4 bases and 4 bases, with 13 bases remaining between them. CDR3 amino acids: CASSPFGRAYGYTF. The CDR3 region has the DNA TGTGCCAGCAGCCCTTTCGGTAGGGCCTATGGCTACACCTTC.

This chain connects TRBV14 to TRBJ2-1; no clear D gene. Germline CDR1 is SGHDN and CDR2 is FVKESK. The V and J ends lost 0 bases and 0 bases respectively, with 9 bases between them. The CDR3 has 16 amino acids. CDR3 coding DNA: TGTGCCAGCAGCCAAGATAGGGCGAGCTCCTACAATGAGCAGTTCTTC. It yields the protein CASSQDRASSYNEQFF.

The chain joins TRBV2 to TRBJ2-1, with no clear D. Germline V gene sequence: CDR1 SNHLY, CDR2 FYNNEI. Trimming took off 2 bases at V and 3 bases at J, with 5 bases between the two ends. This CDR3 region has 13 residues. The CDR3 region is CASSERSYNEQFF. Written as DNA, the CDR3 is TGTGCCAGCAGTGAACGGAGCTACAATGAGCAGTTCTTC.

The rearrangement uses TRBV7-9 and TRBJ2-1, with 8 bases that match TRBD1. V trimming: 4 bases; J trimming: 9 bases; junction bases outside the gene matches: 11. CDR3 length: 15 amino acids. CDR1 and CDR2 from the germline V gene are SEHNR and FQNEAQ (reference sequence). The DNA for the CDR3 is TGTGCCAGCAGCTCGCCGGGACAGGCAATCCGTGAGCAGTTCTTC. Translated, it gives CASSSPGQAIREQFF. Together with reference TRBV7-9 and TRBJ2-1, the CDR3 gives the full variable domain: DTGVSQNPRHKITKRGQNVTFRCDPISEHNRLYWYRQTLGQGPEFLTYFQNEAQLEKSRLLSDRFSAERPKGSFSTLEIQRTEQGDSAMYLCASSSPGQAIREQFFGPGTRLTVL.

This chain connects TRBV5-1 to TRBJ2-2; D is undetermined. This CDR3 has 13 amino acids. Trimming pared 0 bases from V and 4 bases from J, leaving 4 bases between. CDR1 is SGHRS, CDR2 YFSETQ, per germline. The CDR3 nucleotides read TGCGCCAGCAGCTTGGCCGGCACCGGGGAGCTGTTTTTT. This sequence encodes CASSLAGTGELFF.

A remark on this clone: An end of the junction does not agree with germline; a read error may underlie this. V and J are TRBV28 and TRBJ2-7, with no clear D. The CDR3 has 11 residues. Germline V gene lookup returns CDR1 MDHEN and CDR2 SYDVKM. The CDR3 DNA is TGTGCCAGCAGTTCCAGTAGGTCCCGGGACTTC. Encoded protein: CASSSSRSRDF.

A note on this clone: With only one base between it and a far larger clone, this is likely a read error. The rearrangement uses TRBV5-2 and TRBJ2-1; the table's D call, TRBD2, has no DNA check behind it. TRBV5-2 is a known pseudogene. This CDR3 contains 19 residues. The CDR3 DNA follows: TGTGCCAGCAGCCAAGAGTCGGTCGGGACTGAAAGCTCCTACAATGAGCAGTTCTTC. Translating gives CASSQESVGTESSYNEQFF.

This chain links TRBV5-6 with TRBJ2-1; either TRBD1 or TRBD2 may fit D (5 bases each). The CDR3 spans 13 residues. Between the trimmed V and J ends, which lost 5 bases and 6 bases, there was a span of 12 bases. Germline V gene sequence: CDR1 SGHDT, CDR2 YYEEEE. Written as DNA, the CDR3 is TGTGCCAGCAGTACCGGGACGGTCAATGAGCAGTTCTTC. It is translated as CASSTGTVNEQFF.